These T cell receptor beta chains were read from a single sample in a study of cytomegalovirus exposure and HLA in healthy donors. The table came from immunoSEQ multiplex PCR; TCRdb's copy has only in-frame clones and leaves some out. Of over 150,000 clones listed, roughly 91% are singletons. The sequenced sample consisted of PBMCs. These receptor sequences come from a young woman in good health and CMV-seropositive. The CDR3 runs from the conserved cysteine through the conserved F or W. A D gene is named only where the DNA matches it firmly. Clone size, where shown, is once, few, many, or a class for clones that have expanded.

v_call	d_call	clone_size	cdr3_length	j_call	cdr3_aa	cdr3_nt
TRBV7-3	TRBD1	NA	15	TRBJ2-1	CASSLLGGSVNEQFF	TGTGCCAGCAGCTTATTAGGGGGCAGCGTCAATGAGCAGTTCTTC
TRBV9	NA	once	15	TRBJ1-2	CASSPYLPSNYGYTF	TGTGCCAGCAGCCCGTACCTACCCTCTAACTATGGCTACACCTTC
TRBV7-8	NA	NA	14	TRBJ2-1	CASNAYVQGNEQFF	TGTGCCAGCAACGCCTACGTACAGGGCAATGAGCAGTTCTTC
TRBV19	NA	NA	15	TRBJ2-1	CASSKPPLAYNEQFF	TGTGCCAGTAGTAAACCTCCACTGGCCTACAATGAGCAGTTCTTC
TRBV11-2	NA	NA	14	TRBJ2-1	CASSLAGVFNEQFF	TGTGCCAGCAGCTTAGCGGGAGTCTTCAATGAGCAGTTCTTC
TRBV19	NA	NA	15	TRBJ2-7	CASSNGGGSSYEQYF	TGTGCCAGTAGTAATGGCGGGGGCTCGTCCTACGAGCAGTACTTC
TRBV30	NA	NA	12	TRBJ1-2	CAWGTGSYGYTF	TGTGCCTGGGGAACAGGGAGCTATGGCTACACCTTC
TRBV7-8	TRBD1	NA	15	TRBJ1-5	CASSQGTGLNQPQHF	TGTGCCAGCAGCCAAGGGACAGGGCTAAATCAGCCCCAGCATTTT
TRBV4-2	NA	NA	17	TRBJ1-1	CASSQELGPRGNTEAFF	TGTGCCAGCAGCCAAGAACTAGGGCCTCGGGGGAACACTGAAGCTTTCTTT
TRBV9	NA	NA	13	TRBJ2-1	CASSVSAGNEQFF	TGTGCCAGCAGCGTCTCAGCGGGCAATGAGCAGTTCTTC
TRBV2	TRBD1	NA	15	TRBJ2-1	CASSEQGARNNEQFF	TGTGCCAGCAGTGAACAGGGGGCGCGGAACAATGAGCAGTTCTTC